What follows are 8 T cell receptor beta chains derived from one specimen sequenced in a study of radiotherapy plus CTLA-4 blockade in lung cancer. Assay: immunoSEQ multiplex PCR; the TCRdb copy retains only in-frame clones and omits some. Here the sample spans about 64,000 clones, 65% to 80% being singletons. The sample here was peripheral blood, taken from a patient treated with radiotherapy plus ipilimumab. All receptors derive from a human donor with non-small cell lung cancer whose response to radiotherapy plus ipilimumab could not be evaluated.

The J gene is TRBJ2-3, the V gene TRBV11-2; 7 positions match TRBD2. CDR3 size: 16 residues. The junction had 13 bases not matched to a gene; V was cut back by 2 bases and J by 8 bases. CDR1 is SGHAT, CDR2 FQNNGV, per germline. The CDR3 region has the DNA TGTGCCAGCAGCTTAACTAGCGCGGACTTTTGGGGTACGCAGTATTTT. Residues: CASSLTSADFWGTQYF. The whole variable domain, filled in from reference TRBV11-2 and TRBJ2-3, reads EAGVAQSPRYKIIEKRQSVAFWCNPISGHATLYWYQQILGQGPKLLIQFQNNGVVDDSQLPKDRFSAERLKGVDSTLKIQPAKLEDSAVYLCASSLTSADFWGTQYFGPGTRLTVL.

This sequence joins TRBV9 and TRBJ2-2; 9 bases agree with TRBD1. With 0 bases clipped from V and 3 bases from J, the junction kept 9 bases outside the gene matches. The CDR3 sequence is 18 residues long. From germline, CDR1 is SGDLS and CDR2 YYNGEE. The CDR3 is CASSVGPTGGYYTGELFF. The CDR3 coding sequence is TGTGCCAGCAGCGTAGGGCCTACAGGGGGCTATTACACCGGGGAGCTGTTTTTT.

The chain links TRBV7-3 to TRBJ1-1, with TRBD1 identical over 8 bases. Losses at the gene ends were 6 bases for V and 4 bases for J; bases not matched to a gene: 4. Germline lookup yields CDR1 SGHTA and CDR2 FQGTGA. The CDR3 consists of 13 residues. The chain's CDR3 is CASRPTGGTEAFF. CDR3 nucleotide sequence: TGTGCCAGCAGGCCTACAGGGGGCACTGAAGCTTTCTTT.

The rearrangement joins TRBV7-4 to TRBJ2-7, with D unresolved. Germline assignment: CDR1 SGHVT and CDR2 SQSDAQ. This CDR3 has 15 amino acids. Trimming took off 0 bases at V and 2 bases at J, with 11 bases between the two ends. CDR3 nucleotides: TGTGCCAGCAGCTTAGCCTGGAGCGCAGCCTACGAGCAGTACTTC. The encoded protein is CASSLAWSAAYEQYF.

This clone is deemed medium-sized (0.01 to 0.1%). The gene calls are TRBV29-1 and TRBJ1-3; the D gene is possibly TRBD1 (5 bases). V lost 7 bases to trimming and J lost 8 bases, with 12 bases between them. The CDR3 length is 11 residues. Germline V gene data show CDR1 as SQVTM and CDR2 as ANQGSEA. The CDR3 nucleotides read TGCAGCGCCCTGCAGGGTGACACCATATATTTT. Translation: CSALQGDTIYF.

This clone came up once. The chain couples TRBV9 to TRBJ2-5, with TRBD2 matching over 9 bases. Trimming cost V 0 bases and J 3 bases; bases outside gene matches: 3. The V gene's germline CDR1 is SGDLS and CDR2 YYNGEE. CDR3 length equals 15 residues. CDR3 nucleotide sequence: TGTGCCAGCAGCGTAGGTCGACTAGCGGAAGAGACCCAGTACTTC. Its protein product is CASSVGRLAEETQYF.

V usage is TRBV7-2 and J usage is TRBJ1-2, with D perhaps matching TRBD1 (6 bases). Germline CDR1 and CDR2: SGHTA and FQGNSA. The CDR3 spans 15 residues. V was shortened by 1 base and J by 7 bases, with 16 bases between the two germline ends. CDR3 loop: CASSLVLAGAFGYTF. DNA for the CDR3: TGTGCCAGCAGCTTAGTACTGGCGGGGGCGTTTGGCTACACCTTC.

This clone appeared a few times. This chain connects TRBV27 to TRBJ2-7, with TRBD1 identical over 10 bases. Germline CDR1 and CDR2: MNHEY and SMNVEV (reference sequence). After removal of 10 bases from V and 0 bases from J, the junction contained 6 bases not matched to a gene. The CDR3 spans 14 residues. The CDR3 loop is CATARQGASYEQYF. DNA of the CDR3: TGTGCCACCGCCAGACAGGGGGCCTCCTACGAGCAGTACTTC.